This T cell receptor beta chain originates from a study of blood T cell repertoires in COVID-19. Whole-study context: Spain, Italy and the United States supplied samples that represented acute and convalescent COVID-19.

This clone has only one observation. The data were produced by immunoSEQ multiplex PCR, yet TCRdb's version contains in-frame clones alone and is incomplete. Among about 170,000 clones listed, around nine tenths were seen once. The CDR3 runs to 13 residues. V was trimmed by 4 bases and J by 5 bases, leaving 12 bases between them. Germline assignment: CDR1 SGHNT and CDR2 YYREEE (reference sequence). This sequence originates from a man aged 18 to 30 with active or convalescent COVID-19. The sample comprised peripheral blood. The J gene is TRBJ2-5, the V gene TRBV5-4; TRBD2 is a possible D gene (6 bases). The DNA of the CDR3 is TGTGCCAGCAGCCCCCCCGGAGGGGAGACCCAGTACTTC. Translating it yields CASSPPGGETQYF. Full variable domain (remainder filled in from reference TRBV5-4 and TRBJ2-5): ETGVTQSPTHLIKTRGQQVTLRCSSQSGHNTVSWYQQALGQGPQFIFQYYREEENGRGNFPPRFSGLQFPNYSSELNVNALELDDSALYLCASSPPGGETQYFGPGTRLLVL.